Following are 27 T cell receptor beta chains from one sample sequenced in a study of cytomegalovirus exposure and HLA in healthy donors. Both 60 Vbeta primers and 13 Jbeta primers went into the PCR. Sequencing used immunoSEQ multiplex PCR; TCRdb keeps in-frame clones, though not all of them. The table lists under 250,000 clones, around 80% of them singletons. Specimen: PBMCs. All receptors derive from a man aged 25 to 40 in good health and CMV-seronegative.

The CDR3 is CASSLRLAGSGNEQFF. The DNA of the CDR3 is TGTGCCAGCAGTTTAAGGCTAGCGGGAAGTGGGAATGAGCAGTTCTTC. The rearrangement uses TRBV27 and TRBJ2-1; 9 bases map to TRBD2. The CDR3 covers 16 residues. Trimming removed 2 bases from V and 7 bases from J; junction bases left unmatched: 9. The germline V gene encodes CDR1 MNHEY and CDR2 SMNVEV (reference sequence).

The gene calls are TRBV9 and TRBJ2-1, with 7 bases that match TRBD2. The J segment lost 8 bases and the V segment lost 4 bases, leaving 6 bases of the junction unmatched. Germline-derived CDR1 and CDR2 are SGDLS and YYNGEE. The CDR3 runs to 13 residues. CDR3 protein: CASSPQTSYEQFF. CDR3 nucleotide sequence: TGTGCCAGCAGCCCACAGACTAGCTATGAGCAGTTCTTC.

This clone was seen only once. The V and J genes are TRBV5-1 and TRBJ2-2; 8 nucleotides match TRBD2. Germline trimming cut 3 bases from V and 6 bases from J; bases unmatched to any gene: 7. The germline CDR1 and CDR2 sequences are SGHRS and YFSETQ. The CDR3 loop spans 15 amino acids. CDR3 region: CASSSGTRIAGELFF. Here the CDR3 DNA reads TGCGCCAGCAGCTCCGGGACTAGGATAGCCGGGGAGCTGTTTTTT.

The chain carries TRBV19 and TRBJ2-5; D is possibly TRBD2 (5 bases). The DNA end lines up better with TRBJ2-7; the J call may be wrong. The CDR3 is 14 residues long. Germline values: CDR1 LNHDA, CDR2 SQIVND (reference sequence). CDR3 DNA sequence: TGTGCCAGTAGTATAGACGAGGGTTCCTACGAGCAGTACTTC. Encoded protein: CASSIDEGSYEQYF.

This clone came up a few times. V and J are TRBV19 and TRBJ2-2, with 10 nucleotides matching TRBD2. With V trimmed by 7 bases and J by 10 bases, 15 bases remained unmatched. The CDR3 is 16 amino acids. Germline V gene lookup returns CDR1 LNHDA and CDR2 SQIVND (reference sequence). The CDR3 DNA sequence: TGTGCCAGTATATCCGCACTAGCGGGGCCGTCCGCGGAGCTGTTTTTT. This encodes CASISALAGPSAELFF.

This clone has a handful of counts. The chain joins TRBV5-6 to TRBJ2-7, with D perhaps matching TRBD1 (6 bases). Trimming removed 7 bases at V and 4 bases at J, with 18 bases between. Germline CDR1 and CDR2: SGHDT and YYEEEE. CDR3 size: 14 residues. The CDR3 coding sequence is TGTGCCAGCCAGCGTACAGGGTATATGTACGAGCAGTACTTC. This translates into CASQRTGYMYEQYF.

This sequence joins TRBV29-1 and TRBJ2-7; 9 bases map to TRBD1. There are 14 residues in the CDR3. After removal of 7 bases from V and 3 bases from J, the junction contained 10 bases not matched to a gene. Germline assignment: CDR1 SQVTM and CDR2 ANQGSEA. The CDR3 sequence: CSAASGTGNYEQYF. CDR3 sequence (DNA): TGCAGCGCTGCGTCCGGGACAGGGAACTACGAGCAGTACTTC.

The sample holds a few counts of this clone. DNA for the CDR3: TGCGCCAGCAGCCAAGGCGGGGGCTCGGCAGGGAACACTGAAGCTTTCTTT. Residues: CASSQGGGSAGNTEAFF. The chain combines TRBV4-1 with TRBJ1-1, with a tentative D call TRBD1 (6 bases). The CDR3 is made up of 17 amino acids. The germline V and J ends were trimmed by 1 base and 1 base, with 16 bases remaining between them. CDR1 and CDR2 (germline): MGHRA, YSYEKL.

The J gene is TRBJ2-1, the V gene TRBV18; 8 positions match TRBD2. CDR3 length: 14 amino acids. The V and J ends lost 2 bases and 9 bases, in that order; junction bases with no gene match: 6. CDR1 is KGHSH, CDR2 LQKENI, per germline. This CDR3 reads CASSPNSGGREQFF. The CDR3 nucleotides read TGTGCCAGCTCACCAAATTCGGGAGGGCGTGAGCAGTTCTTC.

V usage is TRBV19 and J usage is TRBJ2-7, with D hard to call. V lost 1 base to trimming and J lost 2 bases, with 6 bases between them. CDR3 length: 13 amino acids. Germline CDR1 reads LNHDA; CDR2 reads SQIVND (reference sequence). The CDR3 DNA sequence: TGTGCCAGTAGTATAGCACAAACCTACGAGCAGTACTTC. Encoded protein: CASSIAQTYEQYF.

The chain couples TRBV2 to TRBJ2-3; D is unresolved. Trimming stripped 0 bases from V and 1 base from J, with 11 bases between. The CDR3 spans 16 residues. Germline loops: CDR1 SNHLY, CDR2 FYNNEI. CDR3 region: CASSEAGQIRTDTQYF. The CDR3 nucleotides are TGTGCCAGCAGTGAAGCTGGGCAAATTCGCACAGATACGCAGTATTTT.

V and J are TRBV7-9 and TRBJ2-7; D is undetermined. There are 16 residues in the CDR3. The germline V gene encodes CDR1 SEHNR and CDR2 FQNEAQ (reference sequence). The V end lost 0 bases, the J end lost 6 bases, and 18 bases lay between the germline ends. CDR3 region: CASSLASRLPPAEQYF. Here the CDR3 DNA reads TGTGCCAGCAGCTTAGCCTCGCGGTTGCCGCCGGCCGAGCAGTACTTC.

This chain connects TRBV14 to TRBJ2-1; a possible D gene is TRBD2 (5 bases). The CDR3 length is 16 residues. Germline V lookup: CDR1 SGHDN, CDR2 FVKESK. The V end was cut by 1 base, the J end by 9 bases, with 19 bases between. DNA of the CDR3: TGTGCCAGCAGCCAAGGTGGGAGCAAGGGTTTTGTTGAGCAGTTCTTC. It is translated as CASSQGGSKGFVEQFF. Full variable domain (outside the CDR3, taken from reference TRBV14 and TRBJ2-1): EAGVTQFPSHSVIEKGQTVTLRCDPISGHDNLYWYRRVMGKEIKFLLHFVKESKQDESGMPNNRFLAERTGGTYSTLKVQPAELEDSGVYFCASSQGGSKGFVEQFFGPGTRLTVL.

The table lists this clone with a few counts. The CDR3, as DNA: TGTGCCAGCAGCTTGACAGGGGCCCACCCCCTGAACACTGAAGCTTTCTTT. Protein product: CASSLTGAHPLNTEAFF. The chain joins TRBV11-3 to TRBJ1-1; 8 nucleotides line up with TRBD1. The CDR3 is 17 amino acids. After removal of 3 bases from V and 0 bases from J, the junction contained 9 bases not matched to a gene. The V gene's germline CDR1 is SGHNT and CDR2 YENEEA.

This clone was found a few times. V gene TRBV9 combines with J gene TRBJ2-7, with a weak D call TRBD2 (6 bases). The germline V and J ends were trimmed by 4 bases and 0 bases, with 14 bases remaining between them. CDR3 length: 15 amino acids. CDR1 is SGDLS, CDR2 YYNGEE, per germline. The CDR3 here is CASSPRAGSSYEQYF. For the CDR3, the DNA is TGTGCCAGCAGCCCCCGTGCGGGAAGCTCCTACGAGCAGTACTTC. Supplemented by reference TRBV9 and TRBJ2-7, the full variable domain reads DSGVTQTPKHLITATGQRVTLRCSPRSGDLSVYWYQQSLDQGLQFLIQYYNGEERAKGNILERFSAQQFPDLHSELNLSSLELGDSALYFCASSPRAGSSYEQYFGPGTRLTVT.

V usage is TRBV5-1 and J usage is TRBJ1-3; D gene ambiguous. V lost 6 bases, J lost 0 bases, and 10 bases lay in between. Germline assignment: CDR1 SGHRS and CDR2 YFSETQ. CDR3 length: 14 amino acids. In DNA, the CDR3 is TGCGCCAGCACTCGGGGAAGCTCTGGAAACACCATATATTTT. Translating gives CASTRGSSGNTIYF.

The genes are TRBV7-6 and TRBJ2-1; 7 bases map to TRBD2. The J segment lost 2 bases and the V segment lost 2 bases, leaving 12 bases of the junction unmatched. CDR1 is SGHVS and CDR2 is FNYEAQ in the germline V gene. The CDR3 contains 18 residues. The CDR3 is CASSLREGGGKAYNEQFF. CDR3 DNA: TGTGCCAGCAGCTTAAGGGAGGGTGGCGGGAAAGCCTACAATGAGCAGTTCTTC.

This clone was seen once. The chain employs TRBV28 and TRBJ1-5, with 10 bases that match TRBD1. The CDR3 totals 18 residues. With 3 bases clipped from V and 0 bases from J, the junction kept 8 bases outside the gene matches. Germline loops: CDR1 MDHEN, CDR2 SYDVKM. In DNA form, the CDR3 reads TGTGCCAGCAGTTTCGGGACAGGGGCCGCCGTTAGCAATCAGCCCCAGCATTTT. Its translation: CASSFGTGAAVSNQPQHF.

J is TRBJ2-3 and V is TRBV9; D possibly corresponds to TRBD2 (6 bases). The CDR3 spans 15 residues. Germline V gene sequence: CDR1 SGDLS, CDR2 YYNGEE. Deletions cut 0 bases from V and 0 bases from J, with 8 bases between. CDR3 DNA sequence: TGTGCCAGCAGCGTAGTAGGGAGGAGCACAGATACGCAGTATTTT. This codes for CASSVVGRSTDTQYF.

The rearrangement links TRBV28 to TRBJ2-1; 8 nucleotides match TRBD2. V dropped 5 bases and J dropped 9; count of bases not matched to a gene: 15. Looked up from germline, CDR1 is MDHEN and CDR2 is SYDVKM. The CDR3 totals 16 residues. The CDR3: CASSRSSGRSYFEQFF. As DNA, the CDR3 is TGTGCCAGCAGTAGGTCCAGCGGGAGATCGTATTTTGAGCAGTTCTTC.

The chain is built from TRBV4-2 and TRBJ2-5; the match to TRBD2 covers 8 bases. Trimming took 1 base from V and 5 from J; bases not matched to a gene: 3. This CDR3 comprises 14 residues. CDR1 is LGHNA and CDR2 is YNFKEQ in the germline V gene. DNA for the CDR3: TGTGCCAGCAGCCAAGCGGGAGGGGGTGAGACCCAGTACTTC. Translated, it gives CASSQAGGGETQYF.

The genes are TRBV7-9 and TRBJ2-7, with D maybe TRBD2 (6 bases). Germline assignment: CDR1 SEHNR and CDR2 FQNEAQ (reference sequence). The CDR3 is 13 residues long. V dropped 8 bases and J dropped 3 bases, with 14 bases sitting between them. The CDR3 here is CASQRRANYEQYF. In nucleotides, the CDR3 is TGTGCCAGCCAGAGGAGGGCAAACTACGAGCAGTACTTC. The variable domain in full, with the rest retrieved from reference TRBV7-9 and TRBJ2-7, is DTGVSQNPRHKITKRGQNVTFRCDPISEHNRLYWYRQTLGQGPEFLTYFQNEAQLEKSRLLSDRFSAERPKGSFSTLEIQRTEQGDSAMYLCASQRRANYEQYFGPGTRLTVT.

This chain joins TRBV18 and TRBJ2-2; 8 nucleotides align to TRBD1. The CDR3 is 14 residues long. V lost 3 bases to trimming and J lost 6 bases; unmatched junction nucleotides: 3. Germline loops: CDR1 KGHSH, CDR2 LQKENI. DNA for the CDR3: TGTGCCAGCTCACCGGACAGGGTGGCCGGGGAGCTGTTTTTT. Translating it yields CASSPDRVAGELFF.

This clone was found a few times. V gene TRBV6-1 combines with J gene TRBJ2-7; 8 bases are a match to TRBD1. V lost 1 base, J lost 8 bases, and 10 bases stayed unmatched. The V gene's germline CDR1 is MNHNS and CDR2 SASEGT. The CDR3 spans 15 residues. CDR3 residues: CASSEVAGGPDKQYF. Written as DNA, the CDR3 is TGTGCCAGCAGTGAAGTGGCAGGGGGCCCTGACAAGCAGTACTTC.

CDR3 amino acids: CASLAGRTKQYF. DNA for the CDR3: TGTGCCAGCCTAGCGGGACGTACGAAGCAGTACTTC. V and J are TRBV2 and TRBJ2-7; TRBD2 agrees at 9 bases. Trimming cost V 8 bases and J 8 bases; bases outside gene matches: 7. The germline CDR1 and CDR2 sequences are SNHLY and FYNNEI. The CDR3 is made up of 12 amino acids.

The chain uses TRBV27 and TRBJ2-3; D is uncertain. The V end was cut by 1 base, the J end by 2 bases, with 7 bases between. CDR3 length: 14 amino acids. The germline V gene has CDR1 MNHEY and CDR2 SMNVEV (reference sequence). CDR3 residues: CASSLYGNTDTQYF. Written as DNA, the CDR3 is TGTGCCAGCAGTTTATACGGTAACACAGATACGCAGTATTTT.

The chain combines TRBV4-1 with TRBJ2-7, with 11 bases matching TRBD1. Germline CDR1 reads MGHRA; CDR2 reads YSYEKL. This CDR3 region has 15 residues. Trimming at V came to 1 base and at J to 7 bases, leaving 6 bases not matched to a gene. The CDR3 DNA is TGCGCCAGCAGCCAAGCCGGGACAGGGGGGTGGGAGCAGTACTTC. This codes for CASSQAGTGGWEQYF.